These T cell receptor beta chains were read from a single sample in a study of sequential checkpoint blockade in melanoma. Method: immunoSEQ multiplex PCR; TCRdb's copy keeps in-frame clones and lacks some. The top ten clones hold 30% of a sample with just over 15,000 clones, approximately 80% of them seen once. Sequences were derived from CD8+ T cells sorted from blood (inferred from file names), sampled from a patient given nivolumab and ipilimumab in sequence. Every receptor here comes from a human donor with melanoma. CDR3s include the opening cysteine and the closing phenylalanine or tryptophan. The order of the fields is J gene, clone size, V gene, D gene, CDR3 DNA, CDR3 protein. The D gene is left open where the match is weak. Some rows have no size entry. The others give once, few or many, or a class for an expanded clone.

J gene: TRBJ2-7; clone size: NA; V gene: TRBV5-1; D gene: NA; CDR3 DNA: TGCGCCAGCAGCTTGAACGGACAAACCTACGAGCAGTACTTC; CDR3 protein: CASSLNGQTYEQYF
J gene: TRBJ2-3; clone size: NA; V gene: TRBV15; D gene: TRBD1; CDR3 DNA: TGTGCCACCAAAACCGGGACAGCGAGCACAGATACGCAGTATTTT; CDR3 protein: CATKTGTASTDTQYF
J gene: TRBJ2-3; clone size: NA; V gene: TRBV7-2; D gene: TRBD1; CDR3 DNA: TGTGCCAGCAGCTTATTGCCCGACAGGGGTAGCGCCACAGATACGCAGTATTTT; CDR3 protein: CASSLLPDRGSATDTQYF
J gene: TRBJ1-1; clone size: few; V gene: TRBV27; D gene: NA; CDR3 DNA: TGTGCCAGCTGCAGGGCCCCCCAGACTGAAGCTTTCTTT; CDR3 protein: CASCRAPQTEAFF
J gene: TRBJ2-7; clone size: few; V gene: TRBV27; D gene: TRBD2; CDR3 DNA: TGTGCCAGCAGTTACCTAGCGGACACCTACGAGCAGTACTTC; CDR3 protein: CASSYLADTYEQYF
J gene: TRBJ2-5; clone size: NA; V gene: TRBV11-2; D gene: TRBD2; CDR3 DNA: TGTGCCAGCAGCATGACTAGCGGGGCTGAGACCCAGTACTTC; CDR3 protein: CASSMTSGAETQYF
J gene: TRBJ2-2; clone size: few; V gene: TRBV6-1; D gene: TRBD1; CDR3 DNA: TGTGCCAGCAGCCCGGGACAGGGGCATACCGGGGAGCTGTTTTTT; CDR3 protein: CASSPGQGHTGELFF
J gene: TRBJ1-1; clone size: once; V gene: TRBV6-5; D gene: NA; CDR3 DNA: TGTGCCAGCAGGTATACAGGACCGAACACTGAAGCTTTCTTT; CDR3 protein: CASRYTGPNTEAFF
J gene: TRBJ2-1; clone size: once; V gene: TRBV19; D gene: NA; CDR3 DNA: TGTGCCAGTAGTATCGGACTCCCTGTGAATGAGCAGTTCTTC; CDR3 protein: CASSIGLPVNEQFF
J gene: TRBJ2-1; clone size: NA; V gene: TRBV4-3; D gene: TRBD2; CDR3 DNA: TGCGCCAGCAGCCAAGCTGGACTAGGAACCTACAATGAGCAGTTCTTC; CDR3 protein: CASSQAGLGTYNEQFF
J gene: TRBJ1-2; clone size: NA; V gene: TRBV6-5; D gene: NA; CDR3 DNA: TGTGCCAGCACTACCTCTGGAGGCGGGGATGGCTACACCTTC; CDR3 protein: CASTTSGGGDGYTF
J gene: TRBJ2-7; clone size: few; V gene: TRBV7-9; D gene: NA; CDR3 DNA: TGTGCCAGCAGCTTAGAGGTTTCCGGGAACGAGCAGTACTTC; CDR3 protein: CASSLEVSGNEQYF
J gene: TRBJ2-2; clone size: NA; V gene: TRBV12-5; D gene: TRBD1; CDR3 DNA: TGTGCTAGTAGCGGCCGTACAGGGGATGGCGGGGAGCTGTTTTTT; CDR3 protein: CASSGRTGDGGELFF
J gene: TRBJ2-1; clone size: NA; V gene: TRBV15; D gene: TRBD1; CDR3 DNA: TGTGCCACCAGCGGAGCTCGGGCAGGGGGAAACAATGAGCAGTTCTTC; CDR3 protein: CATSGARAGGNNEQFF
J gene: TRBJ1-3; clone size: once; V gene: TRBV27; D gene: NA; CDR3 DNA: TGTGCCAGCAGTTTATCCCTATCTCCAGGAAACACCATATATTTT; CDR3 protein: CASSLSLSPGNTIYF
J gene: TRBJ2-7; clone size: NA; V gene: TRBV7-9; D gene: NA; CDR3 DNA: TGTGCCAGCAGCTTAGGGGGCGGGGCCTCCTACGAGCAGTACTTC; CDR3 protein: CASSLGGGASYEQYF
J gene: TRBJ2-7; clone size: NA; V gene: TRBV19; D gene: NA; CDR3 DNA: TGTGCCAGTAGTATAGGGGCCTCCTACGAGCAGTACTTC; CDR3 protein: CASSIGASYEQYF
J gene: TRBJ2-1; clone size: NA; V gene: TRBV15; D gene: NA; CDR3 DNA: TGTGCCACCAGTCAGGACGGGAGCTCCTACAATGAGCAGTTCTTC; CDR3 protein: CATSQDGSSYNEQFF